The 21 T cell receptor beta chains below all came from one sample that was sequenced in a study of T cell responses to AZD1222 COVID-19 vaccine. Sequencing used immunoSEQ multiplex PCR; TCRdb keeps in-frame clones, though not all of them. The data contain 150,000 to 200,000 clones, less than 90% of them seen just once; the ten biggest clones take up 1.5% to 2%. The input for sequencing was peripheral blood, taken on day 0 of AZD1222 vaccination. These receptors came from an adult in good health.

V usage is TRBV6-2 or TRBV6-3 and J usage is TRBJ2-7; 8 nucleotides agree with TRBD1. The V segment lost 5 bases and the J segment 2 bases; nucleotides outside the gene matches: 8. The length of the CDR3 is 15 residues. Germline lookup yields CDR1 MNHEY and CDR2 SVGEGT. The CDR3 DNA follows: TGTGCCAGCAGTCCCATAGGACAGGGAGCCTACGAGCAGTACTTC. It codes for CASSPIGQGAYEQYF.

The chain has TRBV10-2 and TRBJ2-3; D ambiguous. The germline gives CDR1 WSHSY, CDR2 SAAADI. V gave up 1 base and J gave up 4 bases, with 15 bases separating them. The CDR3 is 16 amino acids. The CDR3 region has the DNA TGCGCCAGCAGTGAGTTGTCACGGAATTTCCCAGATACGCAGTATTTT. This translates into CASSELSRNFPDTQYF.

This clone was recorded once. This chain joins TRBV7-8 and TRBJ1-1; TRBD1 aligns across 7 bases. The CDR3 is 14 amino acids. Germline V gene lookup returns CDR1 SGHVS and CDR2 FQNEAQ. V was clipped by 5 bases and J by 3 bases; unmatched bases: 6. The CDR3 DNA sequence: TGTGCCAGCAGCCCAGGACAGGTTTACACTGAAGCTTTCTTT. Translated: CASSPGQVYTEAFF.

The V and J genes are TRBV3-1 (or the pseudogene TRBV3-2) and TRBJ1-1; D not resolved. CDR1 and CDR2 from the germline V gene are LGHDT and YNNKEL (reference sequence). V lost 7 bases and J lost 3, with 6 bases in between. This CDR3 comprises 11 residues. Here the CDR3 DNA reads TGTGCCAGCATGAGGGACACTGAAGCTTTCTTT. It encodes CASMRDTEAFF.

The chain uses TRBV28 and TRBJ2-2, with D uncertain. The germline V gene encodes CDR1 MDHEN and CDR2 SYDVKM. Trimming pared 7 bases from V and 0 bases from J, leaving 6 bases between. This CDR3 is 13 amino acids long. The CDR3 loop is CASTGPNTGELFF. CDR3 in DNA: TGTGCCAGCACAGGACCGAACACCGGGGAGCTGTTTTTT. The complete variable domain, with remaining parts taken from reference TRBV28 and TRBJ2-2, reads DVKVTQSSRYLVKRTGEKVFLECVQDMDHENMFWYRQDPGLGLRLIYFSYDVKMKEKGDIPEGYSVSREKKERFSLILESASTNQTSMYLCASTGPNTGELFFGEGSRLTVL.

This chain uses TRBV7-2 with TRBJ2-7; D remains ambiguous. V lost 5 bases, J lost 3 bases, and 11 bases lay in between. From germline, CDR1 is SGHTA and CDR2 FQGNSA. The CDR3 is made up of 13 amino acids. The CDR3 coding sequence is TGTGCCAGCAGCCATGACAACTTCTACGAGCAGTACTTC. Translated, it gives CASSHDNFYEQYF.

V is TRBV2 and J is TRBJ1-5, with D possibly being TRBD1 (6 bases). Trimming stripped 1 base from V and 7 bases from J, with 14 bases between. Germline values: CDR1 SNHLY, CDR2 FYNNEI. The CDR3 is made up of 15 amino acids. Here the CDR3 DNA reads TGTGCCAGCAGTGAAGGGGGGCAGGTTACCCAGCCCCAGCATTTT. Translating it yields CASSEGGQVTQPQHF.

The CDR3 DNA reads TGTGCCAGCAGTTCCCCCCACGGGACATATTATGAAGCTTTCTTT. It yields the protein CASSSPHGTYYEAFF. This rearrangement joins TRBV28 to TRBJ1-1; D may be TRBD1 (6 bases). Germline V gene data show CDR1 as MDHEN and CDR2 as SYDVKM. V lost 4 bases and J lost 7, with 19 bases in between. This CDR3 contains 15 residues.

This rearrangement joins TRBV10-1 to TRBJ2-2, with D tentatively TRBD1 or TRBD2 (5 bases each). Trimming took 3 bases from V and 3 from J, leaving 14 bases between them. The CDR3 runs to 16 residues. In germline, CDR1 is WNHNN, CDR2 SYGVQD (reference sequence). The CDR3 sequence: CASSDTGAGDTGELFF. The CDR3, as DNA: TGCGCCAGCAGTGATACAGGCGCCGGGGACACCGGGGAGCTGTTTTTT.

The chain carries TRBV13 and TRBJ2-5, with D unclear. CDR3 length: 14 amino acids. Germline V gene data show CDR1 as PRHDT and CDR2 as FYEKMQ (reference sequence). V lost 0 bases to trimming and J lost 1 base, with 6 bases between them. The CDR3 reads CASSLGKFQETQYF. CDR3 bases: TGTGCCAGCAGCTTAGGGAAGTTCCAAGAGACCCAGTACTTC.

CDR3: CATRGGGEQPQHF. In DNA form, the CDR3 reads TGTGCCACTCGCGGGGGGGGCGAGCAGCCCCAGCATTTT. J is TRBJ1-5 and V is TRBV2, with D perhaps TRBD1 (6 bases). The CDR3 length is 13 residues. V was clipped by 10 bases and J by 7 bases, with 17 bases between them. Per germline, CDR1 SNHLY and CDR2 FYNNEI.

This chain connects TRBV24-1 to TRBJ2-7; the match to TRBD2 covers 8 bases. The trim removed 4 bases at V and 3 bases at J, leaving 7 bases unmatched. Germline V gene lookup returns CDR1 KGHDR and CDR2 SFDVKD. The CDR3 length is 15 residues. Here the CDR3 DNA reads TGTGCCACCAGTGAGAAAGCGGGAGATATCTACGAGCAGTACTTC. It codes for CATSEKAGDIYEQYF.

The rearrangement joins TRBV10-1 to TRBJ2-2; D gene ambiguous. The CDR3 has 13 residues. Trimming pared 5 bases from V and 3 bases from J, leaving 7 bases between. Germline lookup yields CDR1 WNHNN and CDR2 SYGVQD (reference sequence). CDR3 amino acids: CASSSGYTGELFF. The CDR3 nucleotides are TGCGCCAGCAGTAGTGGGTACACCGGGGAGCTGTTTTTT.

In its sample, this clone was seen once. The V gene is TRBV3-1 (or the pseudogene TRBV3-2), the J gene TRBJ2-1; TRBD1 is a possible D gene (6 bases). Trimming took off 1 base at V and 8 bases at J, with 12 bases between the two ends. CDR1 and CDR2 (germline): LGHDT, YNNKEL (reference sequence). The CDR3 loop spans 14 amino acids. CDR3 bases: TGTGCCAGCAGCCAAGTCAGGGGTAGGGATGAGCAGTTCTTC. It translates to CASSQVRGRDEQFF.

V and J are TRBV10-3 and TRBJ1-1; D is unresolved. There are 15 residues in the CDR3. V gave up 0 bases and J gave up 1 base, with 9 bases separating them. CDR1 is ENHRY and CDR2 is SYGVKD in the germline V gene. The CDR3 loop is CAISESKVGNTEAFF. Written as DNA, the CDR3 is TGTGCCATCAGTGAGTCGAAGGTCGGGAACACTGAAGCTTTCTTT.

The CDR3 spells CASSYWETQYF. In DNA, the CDR3 is TGTGCCAGCAGTTACTGGGAGACCCAGTACTTC. The rearrangement links TRBV6-2 or TRBV6-3 to TRBJ2-5; no definite D call. CDR3 length: 11 amino acids. Germline lookup yields CDR1 MNHEY and CDR2 SVGEGT. V dropped 1 base and J dropped 5 bases, with 2 bases sitting between them.

The chain employs TRBV29-1 and TRBJ2-1; 14 bases map to TRBD2. Germline assignment: CDR1 SQVTM and CDR2 ANQGSEA. V was clipped by 5 bases and J by 9 bases; unmatched bases: 6. This CDR3 has 14 residues. The CDR3 spells CSVTGTSGSVEQFF. DNA of the CDR3: TGCAGCGTTACCGGGACTAGCGGGAGTGTTGAGCAGTTCTTC.

The rearrangement joins TRBV6-1 to TRBJ1-2; D remains unclear. V lost 4 bases, J lost 2 bases, and 17 bases lay in between. Germline V gene sequence: CDR1 MNHNS, CDR2 SASEGT. This CDR3 has 16 amino acids. CDR3 coding DNA: TGTGCCAGCAGTGTAGCCATAAGGGTGCGCAACTATGGCTACACCTTC. Its protein is CASSVAIRVRNYGYTF.

The V gene is TRBV7-9, the J gene TRBJ2-1; the match to TRBD2 covers 10 bases. The CDR3 runs to 15 residues. CDR1 and CDR2 from the germline V gene are SEHNR and FQNEAQ (reference sequence). The J segment lost 8 bases and the V segment lost 5 bases, leaving 9 bases of the junction unmatched. CDR3 nucleotide sequence: TGTGCCAGCAGCCCTCAAGCGGGAGGGCAATATGAGCAGTTCTTC. It codes for CASSPQAGGQYEQFF. The whole variable domain, filled in from reference TRBV7-9 and TRBJ2-1, reads DTGVSQNPRHKITKRGQNVTFRCDPISEHNRLYWYRQTLGQGPEFLTYFQNEAQLEKSRLLSDRFSAERPKGSFSTLEIQRTEQGDSAMYLCASSPQAGGQYEQFFGPGTRLTVL.

The rearrangement joins TRBV4-3 to TRBJ2-2; D unresolved. Deletions cut 0 bases from V and 5 bases from J, with 19 bases between. Looked up from germline, CDR1 is LGHNA and CDR2 is YSLEER. The CDR3 is 18 residues long. CDR3 sequence (DNA): TGCGCCAGCAGCCAAGATTCCCCAGCCACCGTCGGGACCGGGGAGCTGTTTTTT. Translating gives CASSQDSPATVGTGELFF.

This clone has only one observation. V is TRBV18 and J is TRBJ2-2; D unclear. CDR1 and CDR2 from the germline V gene are KGHSH and LQKENI. V was clipped by 0 bases and J by 5 bases, with 10 bases between them. The CDR3 length is 15 residues. Here the CDR3 reads CASSPPTIRTGELFF. CDR3 DNA: TGTGCCAGCTCACCACCCACGATTCGGACCGGGGAGCTGTTTTTT.